These T cell receptor beta chains were read from a single sample in a study of cytomegalovirus exposure and HLA in healthy donors. The method was immunoSEQ multiplex PCR; TCRdb's version includes in-frame clones alone and lacks a portion of them. The sample holds 100,000 to 150,000 clones, 80% seen once. Sequences were obtained from PBMCs. All receptors come from a female donor in good health and CMV-seronegative. The CDR3 runs from the conserved cysteine through the conserved F or W. A D gene is named only where the DNA matches it firmly. Clone sizes are given selectively: once, few, many, or a class where the clone is expanded.

d_gene: -; j_gene: TRBJ2-1; v_gene: TRBV7-3; abundance: -; CDR3aa: CASSLMGEGDEQFF; CDR3nt: TGTGCCAGCAGCTTAATGGGGGAGGGGGATGAGCAGTTCTTC
d_gene: -; j_gene: TRBJ1-1; v_gene: TRBV5-1; abundance: once; CDR3aa: CASSWTGGNTEAFF; CDR3nt: TGCGCCAGCAGCTGGACGGGGGGGAACACTGAAGCTTTCTTT
d_gene: TRBD1; j_gene: TRBJ1-2; v_gene: TRBV30; abundance: few; CDR3aa: CAWTQGTVNYGYTF; CDR3nt: TGTGCCTGGACCCAGGGGACAGTTAACTATGGCTACACCTTC
d_gene: -; j_gene: TRBJ2-7; v_gene: TRBV27; abundance: once; CDR3aa: CASSLEGGPRNEQYF; CDR3nt: TGTGCCAGCAGTTTAGAGGGGGGGCCTAGGAACGAGCAGTACTTC
d_gene: -; j_gene: TRBJ2-7; v_gene: TRBV18; abundance: -; CDR3aa: CASSPEAGLGEQYF; CDR3nt: TGTGCCAGCTCACCAGAGGCAGGGCTGGGTGAGCAGTACTTC
d_gene: TRBD1; j_gene: TRBJ2-2; v_gene: TRBV9; abundance: once; CDR3aa: CASSPRGLGDTGELFF; CDR3nt: TGTGCCAGCAGCCCAAGGGGGCTAGGTGACACCGGGGAGCTGTTTTTT
d_gene: -; j_gene: TRBJ1-1; v_gene: TRBV27; abundance: -; CDR3aa: CASSLFRGNTEAFF; CDR3nt: TGTGCCAGCAGTTTATTCAGGGGCAACACTGAAGCTTTCTTT
d_gene: -; j_gene: TRBJ2-7; v_gene: TRBV19; abundance: -; CDR3aa: CASSSAGTQSEQYF; CDR3nt: TGTGCCAGTAGTTCCGCCGGGACTCAGTCTGAGCAGTACTTC
d_gene: -; j_gene: TRBJ2-7; v_gene: TRBV27; abundance: -; CDR3aa: CASSLTGGLGEQYF; CDR3nt: TGTGCCAGCAGTCTGACCGGCGGCCTAGGCGAGCAGTACTTC
d_gene: TRBD1; j_gene: TRBJ2-7; v_gene: TRBV2; abundance: -; CDR3aa: CASSEASTGTFYLGEQYF; CDR3nt: TGTGCCAGCAGTGAAGCCTCGACAGGGACATTCTATCTGGGGGAGCAGTACTTC
d_gene: -; j_gene: TRBJ2-1; v_gene: TRBV5-4; abundance: -; CDR3aa: CASSGRAYNEQFF; CDR3nt: TGTGCCAGCAGCGGGCGGGCCTACAATGAGCAGTTCTTC
d_gene: -; j_gene: TRBJ2-7; v_gene: TRBV4-2; abundance: -; CDR3aa: CASSQVGQTSYEQYF; CDR3nt: TGTGCCAGCAGCCAAGTGGGCCAGACCTCCTACGAGCAGTACTTC
d_gene: TRBD1; j_gene: TRBJ1-1; v_gene: TRBV5-5; abundance: few; CDR3aa: CASSFGQGRRMNTEAFF; CDR3nt: TGTGCCAGCAGCTTCGGACAGGGGAGGCGCATGAACACTGAAGCTTTCTTT
d_gene: TRBD2; j_gene: TRBJ2-2; v_gene: TRBV5-4; abundance: -; CDR3aa: CASSGTSGSLAGELFF; CDR3nt: TGTGCCAGCAGCGGGACTAGCGGGAGTTTAGCCGGGGAGCTGTTTTTT
d_gene: -; j_gene: TRBJ2-7; v_gene: TRBV5-1; abundance: -; CDR3aa: CASSLGGTASYEQYF; CDR3nt: TGCGCCAGCAGCTTAGGCGGGACGGCCTCCTACGAGCAGTACTTC
d_gene: -; j_gene: TRBJ1-1; v_gene: TRBV19; abundance: -; CDR3aa: CASGRAAPEAFF; CDR3nt: TGTGCCAGCGGGAGGGCTGCCCCTGAAGCTTTCTTT